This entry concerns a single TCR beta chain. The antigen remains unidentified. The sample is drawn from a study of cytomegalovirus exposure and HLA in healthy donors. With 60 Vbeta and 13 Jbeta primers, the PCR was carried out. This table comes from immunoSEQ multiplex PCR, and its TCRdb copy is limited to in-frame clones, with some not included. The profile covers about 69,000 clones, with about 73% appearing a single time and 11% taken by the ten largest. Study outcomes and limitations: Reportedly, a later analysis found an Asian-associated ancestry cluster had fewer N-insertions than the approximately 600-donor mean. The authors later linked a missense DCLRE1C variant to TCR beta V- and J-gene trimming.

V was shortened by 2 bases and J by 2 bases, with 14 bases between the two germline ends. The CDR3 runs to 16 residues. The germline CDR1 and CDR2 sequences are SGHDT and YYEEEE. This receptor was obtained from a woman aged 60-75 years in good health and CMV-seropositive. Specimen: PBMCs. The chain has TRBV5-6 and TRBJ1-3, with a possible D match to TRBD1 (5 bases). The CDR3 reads CASSLGARETGNTIYF. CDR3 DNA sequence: TGTGCCAGCAGCTTAGGGGCGCGGGAAACTGGAAACACCATATATTTT.